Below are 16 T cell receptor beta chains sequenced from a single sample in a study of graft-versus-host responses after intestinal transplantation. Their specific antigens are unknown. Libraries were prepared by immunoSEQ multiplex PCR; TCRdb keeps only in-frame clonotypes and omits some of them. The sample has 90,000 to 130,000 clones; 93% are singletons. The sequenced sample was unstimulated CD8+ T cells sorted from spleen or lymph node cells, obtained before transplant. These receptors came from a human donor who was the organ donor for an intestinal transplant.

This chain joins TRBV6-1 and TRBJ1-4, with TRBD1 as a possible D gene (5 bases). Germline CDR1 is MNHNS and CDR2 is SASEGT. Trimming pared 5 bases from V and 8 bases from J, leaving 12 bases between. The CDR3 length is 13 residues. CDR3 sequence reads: CASSTKRGEKLFF. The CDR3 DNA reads TGTGCCAGCAGTACTAAACGGGGGGAAAAACTGTTTTTT.

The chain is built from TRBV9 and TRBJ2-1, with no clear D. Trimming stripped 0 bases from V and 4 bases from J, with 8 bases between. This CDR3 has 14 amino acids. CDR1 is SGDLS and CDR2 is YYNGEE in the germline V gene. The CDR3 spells CASSVGTEYNEQFF. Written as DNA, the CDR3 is TGTGCCAGCAGCGTAGGCACAGAATACAATGAGCAGTTCTTC.

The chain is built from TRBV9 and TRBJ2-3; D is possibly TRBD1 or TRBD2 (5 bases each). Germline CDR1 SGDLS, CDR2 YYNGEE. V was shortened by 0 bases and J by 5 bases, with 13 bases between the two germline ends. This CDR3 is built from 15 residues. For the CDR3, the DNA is TGTGCCAGCAGCGTAGGAGGGGTCCGGGGAGATACGCAGTATTTT. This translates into CASSVGGVRGDTQYF.

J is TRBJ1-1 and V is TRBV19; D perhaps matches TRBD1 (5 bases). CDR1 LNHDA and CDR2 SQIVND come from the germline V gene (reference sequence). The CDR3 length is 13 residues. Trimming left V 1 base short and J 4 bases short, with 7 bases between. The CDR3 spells CASSIVGGTEAFF. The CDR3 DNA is TGTGCCAGTAGTATAGTGGGGGGCACTGAAGCTTTCTTT.

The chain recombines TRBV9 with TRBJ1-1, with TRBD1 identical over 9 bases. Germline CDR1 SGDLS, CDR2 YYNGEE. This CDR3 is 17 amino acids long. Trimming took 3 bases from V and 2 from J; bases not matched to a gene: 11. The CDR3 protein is CASSGNRGRGTNTEAFF. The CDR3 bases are TGTGCCAGCAGCGGGAACAGGGGGCGTGGGACAAACACTGAAGCTTTCTTT.

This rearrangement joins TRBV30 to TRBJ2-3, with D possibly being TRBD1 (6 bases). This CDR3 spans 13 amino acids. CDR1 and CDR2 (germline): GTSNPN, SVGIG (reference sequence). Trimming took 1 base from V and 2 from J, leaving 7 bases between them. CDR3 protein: CAWSGTATDTQYF. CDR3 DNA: TGTGCCTGGAGTGGGACAGCCACAGATACGCAGTATTTT. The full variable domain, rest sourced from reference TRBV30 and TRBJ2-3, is SQTIHQWPATLVQPVGSPLSLECTVEGTSNPNLYWYRQAAGRGLQLLFYSVGIGQISSEVPQNLSASRPQDRQFILSSKKLLLSDSGFYLCAWSGTATDTQYFGPGTRLTVL.

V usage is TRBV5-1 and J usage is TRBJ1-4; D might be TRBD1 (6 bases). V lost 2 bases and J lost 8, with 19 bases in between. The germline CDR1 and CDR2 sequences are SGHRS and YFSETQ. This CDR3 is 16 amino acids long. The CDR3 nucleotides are TGCGCCAGCAGCTTTAGGGACAAGGGCCGACGGGAAAAACTGTTTTTT. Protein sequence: CASSFRDKGRREKLFF. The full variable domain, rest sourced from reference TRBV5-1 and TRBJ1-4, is KAGVTQTPRYLIKTRGQQVTLSCSPISGHRSVSWYQQTPGQGLQFLFEYFSETQRNKGNFPGRFSGRQFSNSRSEMNVSTLELGDSALYLCASSFRDKGRREKLFFGSGTQLSVL.

This chain's CDR3 is CATNPGLASYNEQFF. The CDR3 DNA follows: TGTGCCACCAATCCGGGACTAGCGTCCTACAATGAGCAGTTCTTC. V is TRBV6-1 and J is TRBJ2-1, with 10 bases that match TRBD2. J was trimmed by 1 base and V by 10 bases; bases with no gene match: 7. There are 15 residues in the CDR3. Per the germline V gene, CDR1 is MNHNS and CDR2 is SASEGT.

CDR3 loop: CATETRDRLLYGYTF. The CDR3 nucleotides read TGTGCCACCGAGACCCGGGACAGACTTCTCTATGGCTACACCTTC. This chain uses TRBV18 with TRBJ1-2; 7 bases match TRBD1. This CDR3 has 15 residues. V was clipped by 10 bases and J by 4 bases; unmatched bases: 15. Germline V gene data show CDR1 as KGHSH and CDR2 as LQKENI.

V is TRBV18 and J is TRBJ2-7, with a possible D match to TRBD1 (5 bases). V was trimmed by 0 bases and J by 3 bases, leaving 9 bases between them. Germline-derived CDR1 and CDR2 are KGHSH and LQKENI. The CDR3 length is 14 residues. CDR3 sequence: CASSPPGLNYEQYF. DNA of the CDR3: TGTGCCAGCTCACCACCGGGGCTTAACTACGAGCAGTACTTC.

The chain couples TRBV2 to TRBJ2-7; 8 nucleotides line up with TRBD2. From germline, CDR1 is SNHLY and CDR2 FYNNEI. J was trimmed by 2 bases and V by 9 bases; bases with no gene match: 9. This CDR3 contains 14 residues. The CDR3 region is CASGLPGGTYEQYF. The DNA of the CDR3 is TGTGCCAGTGGCCTCCCGGGAGGGACCTACGAGCAGTACTTC.

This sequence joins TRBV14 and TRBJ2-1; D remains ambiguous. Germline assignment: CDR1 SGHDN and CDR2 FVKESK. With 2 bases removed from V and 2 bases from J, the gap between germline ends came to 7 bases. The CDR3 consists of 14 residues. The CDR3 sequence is CASSQRFTYNEQFF. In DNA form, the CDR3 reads TGTGCCAGCAGCCAAAGGTTCACCTACAATGAGCAGTTCTTC.

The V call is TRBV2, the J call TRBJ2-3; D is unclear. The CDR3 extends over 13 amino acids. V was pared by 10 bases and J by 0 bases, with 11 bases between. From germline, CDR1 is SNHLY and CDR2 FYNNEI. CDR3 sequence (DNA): TGTGCCATCTTGATATTTAGCACAGATACGCAGTATTTT. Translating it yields CAILIFSTDTQYF.

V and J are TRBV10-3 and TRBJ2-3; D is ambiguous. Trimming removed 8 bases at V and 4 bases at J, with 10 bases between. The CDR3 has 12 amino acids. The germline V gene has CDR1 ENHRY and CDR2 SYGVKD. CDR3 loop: CAIGSWADTQYF. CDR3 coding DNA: TGTGCCATCGGCTCCTGGGCAGATACGCAGTATTTT.

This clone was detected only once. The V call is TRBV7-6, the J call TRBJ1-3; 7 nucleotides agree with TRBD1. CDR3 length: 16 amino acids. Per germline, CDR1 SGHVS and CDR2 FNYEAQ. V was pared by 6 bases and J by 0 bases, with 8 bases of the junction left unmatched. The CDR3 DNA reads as TGTGCCAGCAGTTCTACAGGGACAGCCTCTGGAAACACCATATATTTT. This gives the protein CASSSTGTASGNTIYF.

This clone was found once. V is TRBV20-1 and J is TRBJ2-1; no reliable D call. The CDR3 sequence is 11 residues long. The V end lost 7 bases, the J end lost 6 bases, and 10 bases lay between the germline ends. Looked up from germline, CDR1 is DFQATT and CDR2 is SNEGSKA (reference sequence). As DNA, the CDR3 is TGCAGTGGTTCCAAGCTCAATGAGCAGTTCTTC. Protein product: CSGSKLNEQFF.